The clone carrying this T cell receptor (beta chain) was counted once. The length of the CDR3 is 14 residues. Trimming cost V 6 bases and J 0 bases, with 12 bases left between them. From germline, CDR1 is SNHLY and CDR2 FYNNEI. This sample is drawn from a study of preoperative IRX-2 immunotherapy in early breast cancer. Treatment denoted: preoperative locoregional IRX-2 cytokine immunotherapy. Sequenced by immunoSEQ multiplex PCR; TCRdb stores in-frame clones only, minus some. The profile covers roughly 29,000 clones, with roughly 90% appearing a single time and around 9.6% taken by the ten largest. Sample acquisition took place from a patient treated with IRX-2 immunotherapy. The V gene is TRBV2, the J gene TRBJ2-7; D might be TRBD1 (6 bases). This receptor was identified in a human donor with breast cancer. This chain's CDR3 is CASSYGQLSYEQYF. The CDR3 nucleotides are TGTGCCAGCAGCTACGGACAGCTCTCCTACGAGCAGTACTTC.